A single sample gave rise to the 22 T cell receptor beta chains below, sequenced in a study of shared clonotypes between healthy human individuals. TCRdb's table, derived via immunoSEQ multiplex PCR, lists solely in-frame clones and lacks some. The table has around 1.1 million clones, around 82% seen once; the top ten hold 0.6% to 0.75%. The sequenced material came from memory CD4+ T cells from PBMCs. Subset of the sample: CD45RA-negative fraction. The receptor source for this set is a young man in good health. Some clones in this sample may be carry-over from other donors' samples.

This chain links TRBV27 with TRBJ2-7; 7 positions match TRBD1. Trimming at V came to 5 bases and at J to 2 bases, leaving 9 bases not matched to a gene. The germline gives CDR1 MNHEY, CDR2 SMNVEV (reference sequence). The CDR3 has 15 amino acids. The CDR3 DNA reads TGTGCCAGCAGTGCCTATTCCGGGACAGCCTACGAGCAGTACTTC. Translating it yields CASSAYSGTAYEQYF.

The chain couples TRBV21-1 to TRBJ1-2; the DNA was not used to check the table's D call, TRBD1. TRBV21-1 is a pseudogene segment. CDR3 length: 14 residues. The CDR3 loop is CASSPGGGAGGYTF. The CDR3 DNA sequence: TGTGCCAGCAGCCCCGGAGGGGGCGCGGGGGGCTACACCTTC.

The V call is TRBV5-1, the J call TRBJ2-7; D may be TRBD1 (5 bases). Per germline, CDR1 SGHRS and CDR2 YFSETQ. CDR3 length: 16 residues. V lost 0 bases to trimming and J lost 4 bases, with 17 bases between them. The CDR3 sequence: CASSLGPQGIGYEQYF. Here the CDR3 DNA reads TGCGCCAGCAGCTTGGGCCCGCAGGGTATTGGGTACGAGCAGTACTTC.

The chain employs TRBV18 and TRBJ1-2; D not resolved. The CDR3 length is 14 residues. CDR1 and CDR2 from the germline V gene are KGHSH and LQKENI. V was cut by 3 bases and J by 4 bases, with 12 bases left in between. The CDR3 protein is CASSPTEGVYGYTF. In nucleotides, the CDR3 is TGTGCCAGCTCACCCACCGAGGGAGTCTATGGCTACACCTTC.

The rearrangement joins TRBV5-5 to TRBJ1-2; D is possibly TRBD1 (5 bases). The length of the CDR3 is 15 residues. The germline V gene has CDR1 SGHKS and CDR2 YYEKEE (reference sequence). The ends were cut back, 3 bases at V and 4 bases at J, with 16 bases in the middle. CDR3 residues: CASSSNRGMTYGYTF. CDR3 coding DNA: TGTGCCAGCAGCTCAAACCGGGGCATGACCTATGGCTACACCTTC.

The chain employs TRBV7-6 and TRBJ2-5, with D uncertain. Germline V gene sequence: CDR1 SGHVS, CDR2 FNYEAQ. This CDR3 has 15 amino acids. The germline V and J ends were trimmed by 4 bases and 1 base, with 13 bases remaining between them. In DNA, the CDR3 is TGTGCCAGCAGCTACCAGCTACAACCCCAAGAGACCCAGTACTTC. Amino acids: CASSYQLQPQETQYF.

This clone was seen more than once but under ten times. The chain couples TRBV29-1 to TRBJ2-3, with D possibly TRBD2 on 6 matching bases. Germline CDR1 reads SQVTM; CDR2 reads ANQGSEA. The V end lost 7 bases, the J end lost 6 bases, and 8 bases lay between the germline ends. The CDR3 sequence is 10 residues long. DNA of the CDR3: TGCAGCGGGGGGGTGGATACGCAGTATTTT. The encoded protein is CSGGVDTQYF.

The chain employs TRBV4-1 and TRBJ2-2; D unresolved. Germline V lookup: CDR1 MGHRA, CDR2 YSYEKL. CDR3 length equals 15 residues. Trimming removed 2 bases at V and 0 bases at J, with 7 bases between. DNA for the CDR3: TGCGCCAGCAGCCAACAGCCTACGAACACCGGGGAGCTGTTTTTT. Its translation: CASSQQPTNTGELFF.

This sequence joins TRBV5-1 and TRBJ2-1, with D perhaps matching TRBD1 (6 bases). Germline V gene sequence: CDR1 SGHRS, CDR2 YFSETQ. The germline V and J ends were trimmed by 1 base and 5 bases, with 13 bases remaining between them. The length of the CDR3 is 15 residues. CDR3: CASSLQSPGDNEQFF. CDR3 DNA: TGCGCCAGCAGCTTGCAGTCTCCAGGGGACAATGAGCAGTTCTTC.

This clone was detected a few times. This chain links TRBV19 with TRBJ2-1; 7 positions match TRBD2. V gave up 3 bases and J gave up 9 bases; unmatched junction bases: 8. CDR3 length: 14 residues. In germline, CDR1 is LNHDA, CDR2 SQIVND (reference sequence). CDR3 DNA sequence: TGTGCCAGTAGTATGTGGGAGGGCCCGGGTGAGCAGTTCTTC. It encodes CASSMWEGPGEQFF.

The chain employs TRBV2 and TRBJ2-7, with 9 bases that match TRBD1. CDR1 is SNHLY, CDR2 FYNNEI, per germline. This CDR3 has 15 amino acids. V lost 6 bases, J lost 7 bases, and 13 bases stayed unmatched. CDR3 sequence (DNA): TGTGCCAGCAGCCTACTGGGACAGGGATTAGGGGAGCAGTACTTC. Its translation: CASSLLGQGLGEQYF.

The gene calls are TRBV27 and TRBJ2-1, with 8 nucleotides matching TRBD2. The CDR3 totals 13 residues. Germline CDR1 and CDR2: MNHEY and SMNVEV (reference sequence). The trim removed 7 bases at V and 15 bases at J, leaving 14 bases unmatched. The CDR3 sequence is CASTLRAGLAGFF. The CDR3 region has the DNA TGTGCCAGCACCCTAAGGGCCGGGCTAGCGGGGTTCTTC.

Comments on this clone: The identical CDR3 is also encoded by other nucleotide sequences in the sample. The CDR3 is CASSRTVNTEAFF. CDR3 coding DNA: TGCGCCAGCAGCAGGACAGTCAACACTGAAGCTTTCTTT. The rearrangement joins TRBV4-1 to TRBJ1-1, with TRBD1 as a possible D gene (6 bases). Trimming pared 5 bases from V and 2 bases from J, leaving 9 bases between. The CDR3 has 13 amino acids. The germline CDR1 and CDR2 sequences are MGHRA and YSYEKL.

This clone was picked up one time. A read error may produce the germline difference seen at one junction end. This rearrangement joins TRBV11-2 to TRBJ1-4, with TRBD1 matching over 7 bases. CDR1 is SGHAT and CDR2 is FQNNGV in the germline V gene. The CDR3 consists of 14 residues. The CDR3, as DNA: TGTGCCAGCAGCCAAACAGGGGAATCGGAAAAACTGTTTTTC. Its protein is CASSQTGESEKLFF.

Comments on this clone: This same CDR3 is encoded by further DNA sequences in the sample. This chain uses TRBV7-2 with TRBJ1-1, with D tentatively TRBD1 (5 bases). The V and J ends lost 0 bases and 5 bases respectively, with 13 bases between them. This CDR3 contains 15 residues. CDR1 and CDR2 from the germline V gene are SGHTA and FQGNSA. The CDR3 coding sequence is TGTGCCAGCAGCTTAGCGCTCGGGGGTGGGACTGAAGCTTTCTTT. This codes for CASSLALGGGTEAFF.

The V gene is TRBV6-1, the J gene TRBJ2-2, with a tentative D call TRBD1 (5 bases). The CDR3 loop spans 18 amino acids. Trimming removed 4 bases from V and 6 bases from J, with 24 bases in between. Germline loops: CDR1 MNHNS, CDR2 SASEGT. CDR3 amino acids: CASSGPLGQGAGPGELFF. CDR3 coding DNA: TGTGCCAGCAGTGGCCCTTTGGGCCAGGGTGCAGGGCCCGGGGAGCTGTTTTTT.

The chain recombines TRBV2 with TRBJ1-3; D ambiguous. This CDR3 is built from 11 residues. The germline V and J ends were trimmed by 6 bases and 2 bases, with 2 bases remaining between them. Germline V CDR1 and CDR2: SNHLY, FYNNEI. This chain's CDR3 is CASRAGNTIYF. The CDR3 DNA is TGTGCCAGCAGGGCTGGAAACACCATATATTTT.

In its sample, this clone was seen once. The rearrangement joins TRBV11-3 to TRBJ2-2, with 8 bases fitting TRBD1. CDR1 is SGHNT and CDR2 is YENEEA in the germline V gene. J lost 4 bases, V lost 3 bases, and 10 bases had no gene match. The CDR3 totals 17 residues. CDR3 region: CASSLGFRGRSTGELFF. CDR3 nucleotide sequence: TGTGCCAGCAGCTTGGGCTTCAGGGGGCGTAGCACCGGGGAGCTGTTTTTT. Full variable domain (outside the CDR3, taken from reference TRBV11-3 and TRBJ2-2): EAGVVQSPRYKIIEKKQPVAFWCNPISGHNTLYWYLQNLGQGPELLIRYENEEAVDDSQLPKDRFSAERLKGVDSTLKIQPAELGDSAVYLCASSLGFRGRSTGELFFGEGSRLTVL.

CDR3 loop: CASSQVGTGIEQYF. CDR3 DNA: TGTGCCAGCAGCCAAGTGGGGACAGGGATCGAGCAGTACTTC. The rearrangement joins TRBV4-2 to TRBJ2-7, with TRBD1 matching 9 bases. Germline CDR1 is LGHNA and CDR2 is YNFKEQ. This CDR3 spans 14 amino acids. Germline trimming cut 1 base from V and 6 bases from J; bases unmatched to any gene: 4.

This sequence joins TRBV29-1 and TRBJ2-6; weak D call: TRBD1 (6 bases). Trimming pared 5 bases from V and 0 bases from J, leaving 14 bases between. Germline CDR1 is SQVTM and CDR2 is ANQGSEA. This CDR3 region has 16 residues. CDR3 in amino acids: CSVSQTGSSGANVLTF. In nucleotides, the CDR3 is TGCAGCGTTAGTCAGACAGGTAGCTCTGGGGCCAACGTCCTGACTTTC.

The chain uses TRBV5-1 and TRBJ2-1; 7 positions match TRBD2. The germline gives CDR1 SGHRS, CDR2 YFSETQ. The V gene end was trimmed by 4 bases and the J gene end by 4 bases; junction bases not matched to a gene: 8. This CDR3 has 15 residues. This CDR3 reads CASSTLAEPYNEQFF. The DNA for the CDR3 is TGCGCCAGCAGCACCCTAGCGGAACCTTACAATGAGCAGTTCTTC.

This clone was observed a single time. The chain couples TRBV13 to TRBJ2-5, with unresolved D. There are 12 residues in the CDR3. V lost 2 bases and J 5 bases, leaving 6 bases between the germline ends. Germline V gene data show CDR1 as PRHDT and CDR2 as FYEKMQ (reference sequence). In DNA, the CDR3 is TGTGCCAGCAGCTTAAACTGGGAGACCCAGTACTTC. This encodes CASSLNWETQYF.